This T cell receptor beta chain was captured by sequencing in a study of human T cells and chemical hapten exposure (dated by TCRdb to about 2021). Background for the entire study: For sensitization, 2% DPC in acetone was applied to a roughly 2 cm by roughly 2 cm area of upper inner arm skin. Blood for TCR sequencing was provided by twenty-nine alopecia patients at one to four time points (pre-sensitization, 2, 6 and 24 weeks). Libraries were combined into a pool for sequencing, and differences in TCR yield between samples came mainly from small differences in library volumes within the pool. Alopecia areata with under or over 50% scalp involvement, alopecia totalis and alopecia universalis were represented in the patient cohort, which was mostly female. Blood was sampled from patients pre-sensitization (week 0) and at 2, 6 and about 24 weeks after DPC sensitization. The study tracked peripheral blood TCR repertoire changes in vivo during primary and secondary sensitization to the hapten diphenylcyclopropenone (DPC) in alopecia patients. Patients additionally received weekly therapeutic DPC doses to the scalp throughout the roughly 24-week study period. Patch testing on the upper back used Finn chambers containing 0.01% DPC, with scoring done after 6 days according to International Contact Dermatitis Research Group standards.

The junction shows trimming of 2 bases on V and 4 bases on J, plus 10 bases between the germline ends. From a lookup of the germline V gene, CDR1 and CDR2 are KGHSH and LQKENI. The CDR3, from cysteine to phenylalanine, totals 14 residues. Just CDR3 DNA is preserved here, 42 bases in frame from base 1. This clonotype was found a few times. Its cognate antigen has yet to be identified. Per-base quality was not reported, and no clone a single base away is much larger than it. The label giving this sample's time point can be read as: patch test 1, 2 weeks after DPC sensitization. The treatment or condition tag for this specimen amounts to: therapeutic diphenylcyclopropenone sensitization with weekly scalp DPC. At every patch-test visit, the blood draw took place before the patch test was put on. Patients were considered eligible if aged 18 to 70, diagnosed with alopecia and deemed suitable for DPC therapy, and patients were excluded if pregnant. Total RNA was extracted from unfractionated whole blood that had been collected in Tempus Blood RNA tubes.

Overall results and qualifications from the work: DPC sensitization did not change how many TCRs were above 1 in 1000 frequency, and no evidence was found of alterations in global repertoire structure. Compared with pre-sensitization or healthy control sets, expanded TCRs formed significantly more large CDR3 similarity clusters, which is consistent with antigen-driven responses. Because all patients had alopecia, a presumed autoimmune disease, the immune response of the patients might differ from that of healthy individuals. Repeated subsampling changed both the strength of the expansion versus patch-test correlation and the threshold at which the correlation became significant. The number of PT1 expanded TCRs positively correlated with patch test score, significant at thresholds 8, 16 and 32 but not 4.

The library was generated by RACE. The run used a NextSeq 500. Library preparation attached unique molecular identifiers to individual cDNA molecules for quantitative, reproducible TCR counting. Both TCR alpha and TCR beta chains were sequenced from each blood RNA sample. Per the original workflow: Samples had a median of about 96,000 TCRs, with a range from roughly 20,000 to 700,000. V, J and CDR3 annotation of the TCR reads was performed with the Decombinator software suite. Every sample was subsampled to the same number of TCRs (28,000) for the PS versus PT1 abundance plots. Expanded TCRs were defined as absent before sensitization and observed at least eight times at the 2-week time point. TCRdb reworked the public reads: Q25 trimming with fastp, MiXCR clone assembly, productive beta chains retained. CDR3 protein sequences are deduplicated, and each keeps its most common genes and DNA. The V and J calls and clone size are TCRdb's, not the authors'. This sample gives 80,000 to 95,000 distinct CDR3 sequences in total; about 11% of them show up just once. Of the sample, roughly 4.2% is held by the ten largest clones.

The receptor was isolated from a woman between 50 and 59 years old with alopecia areata. Some clones in this sample may be carry-over from other donors' samples. The sequence joins TRBV18 to TRBJ2-3; too little of a D gene remains to name it. The sequencing used whole blood, collected in connection with sensitization to the hapten diphenylcyclopropenone (DPC). In nucleotide form, the sequence is TGTGCCAGCTCACCAAACACAGTATCAGATACGCAGTATTTT. The resulting protein is CASSPNTVSDTQYF.